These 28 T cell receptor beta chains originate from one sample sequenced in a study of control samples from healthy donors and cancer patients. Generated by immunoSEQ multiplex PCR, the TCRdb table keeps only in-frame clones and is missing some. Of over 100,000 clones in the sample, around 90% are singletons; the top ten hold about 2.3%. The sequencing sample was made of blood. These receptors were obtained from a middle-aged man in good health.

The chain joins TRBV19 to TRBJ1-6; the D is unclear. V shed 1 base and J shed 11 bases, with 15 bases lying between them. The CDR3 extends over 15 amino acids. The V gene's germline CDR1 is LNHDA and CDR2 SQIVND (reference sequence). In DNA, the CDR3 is TGTGCCAGTAGTATAGGGCGGACGGCTGATCCACCCCTCCACTTT. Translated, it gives CASSIGRTADPPLHF.

The CDR3 region has the DNA TGTGCCAGCAGTTACTCACGGGACAGGGCCGACGAGCAGTACTTC. It specifies CASSYSRDRADEQYF. The rearrangement joins TRBV6-5 to TRBJ2-7, with TRBD1 matching over 9 bases. CDR1 MNHEY and CDR2 SVGAGI come from the germline V gene. After removal of 0 bases from V and 5 bases from J, the junction contained 5 bases not matched to a gene. The CDR3 has 15 amino acids.

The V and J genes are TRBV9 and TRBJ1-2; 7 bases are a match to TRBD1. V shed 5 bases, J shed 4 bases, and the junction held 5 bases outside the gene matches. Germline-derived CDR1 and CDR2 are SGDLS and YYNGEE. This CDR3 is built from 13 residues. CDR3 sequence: CASSQGEGYGYTF. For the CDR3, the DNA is TGTGCCAGCAGTCAGGGGGAGGGCTATGGCTACACCTTC. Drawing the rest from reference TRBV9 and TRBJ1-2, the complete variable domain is DSGVTQTPKHLITATGQRVTLRCSPRSGDLSVYWYQQSLDQGLQFLIQYYNGEERAKGNILERFSAQQFPDLHSELNLSSLELGDSALYFCASSQGEGYGYTFGSGTRLTVV.

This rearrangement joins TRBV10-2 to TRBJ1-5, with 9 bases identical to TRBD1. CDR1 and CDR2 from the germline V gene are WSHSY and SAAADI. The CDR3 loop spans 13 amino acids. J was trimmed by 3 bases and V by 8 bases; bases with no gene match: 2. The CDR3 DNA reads TGCGCCAGCGACAGGGGGGTCAATCAGCCCCAGCATTTT. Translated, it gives CASDRGVNQPQHF.

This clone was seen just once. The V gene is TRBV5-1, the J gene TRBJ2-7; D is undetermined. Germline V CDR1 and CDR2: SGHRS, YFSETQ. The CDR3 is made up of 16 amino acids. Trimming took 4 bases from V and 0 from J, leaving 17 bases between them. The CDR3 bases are TGCGCCAGCAGCCCCGGAGTAGGCCAGGTCTCCTACGAGCAGTACTTC. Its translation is CASSPGVGQVSYEQYF.

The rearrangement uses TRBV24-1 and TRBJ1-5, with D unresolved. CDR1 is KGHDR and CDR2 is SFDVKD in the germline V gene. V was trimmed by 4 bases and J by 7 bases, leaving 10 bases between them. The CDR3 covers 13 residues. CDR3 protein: CATSDLAGQPQHF. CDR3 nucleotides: TGTGCCACCAGTGACCTTGCAGGACAGCCCCAGCATTTT.

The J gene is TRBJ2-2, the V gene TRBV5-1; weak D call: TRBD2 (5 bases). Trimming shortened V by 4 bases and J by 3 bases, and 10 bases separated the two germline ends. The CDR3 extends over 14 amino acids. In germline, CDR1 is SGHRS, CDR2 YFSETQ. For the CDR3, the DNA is TGCGCCAGCAGCACTAGACCGGACACCGGGGAGCTGTTTTTT. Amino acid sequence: CASSTRPDTGELFF.

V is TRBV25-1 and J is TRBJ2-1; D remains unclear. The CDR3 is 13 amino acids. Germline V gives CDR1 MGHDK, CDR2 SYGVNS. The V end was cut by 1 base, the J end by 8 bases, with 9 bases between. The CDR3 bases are TGTGCCAGCAGTGAATTGTGGGGATATGAGCAGTTCTTC. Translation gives CASSELWGYEQFF.

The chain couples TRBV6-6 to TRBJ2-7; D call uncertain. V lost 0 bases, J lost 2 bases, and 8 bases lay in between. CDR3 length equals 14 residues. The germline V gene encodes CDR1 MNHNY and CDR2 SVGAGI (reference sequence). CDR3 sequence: CASSYSETTYEQYF. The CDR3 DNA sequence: TGTGCCAGCAGTTACTCAGAGACAACCTACGAGCAGTACTTC.

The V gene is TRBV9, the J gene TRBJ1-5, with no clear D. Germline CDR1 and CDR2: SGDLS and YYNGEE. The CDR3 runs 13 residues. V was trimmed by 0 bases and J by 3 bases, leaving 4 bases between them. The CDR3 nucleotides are TGTGCCAGCAGCGTAGCCCCCAATCAGCCCCAGCATTTT. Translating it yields CASSVAPNQPQHF.

The CDR3 DNA sequence: TGTGCCAGCAGTTTGGCCAGACTCTCTGGAAACACCATATATTTT. Its translation: CASSLARLSGNTIYF. The rearrangement links TRBV28 to TRBJ1-3; D call uncertain. Germline V gene sequence: CDR1 MDHEN, CDR2 SYDVKM. The CDR3 has 15 amino acids. V was clipped by 3 bases and J by 0 bases, with 9 bases between them.

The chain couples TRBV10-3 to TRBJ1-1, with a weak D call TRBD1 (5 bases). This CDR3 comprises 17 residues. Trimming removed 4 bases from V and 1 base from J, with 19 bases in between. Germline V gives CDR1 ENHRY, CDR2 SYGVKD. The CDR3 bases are TGTGCCATCAGTGCGGGGCGGGGGAGTTATGGGAACACTGAAGCTTTCTTT. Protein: CAISAGRGSYGNTEAFF.

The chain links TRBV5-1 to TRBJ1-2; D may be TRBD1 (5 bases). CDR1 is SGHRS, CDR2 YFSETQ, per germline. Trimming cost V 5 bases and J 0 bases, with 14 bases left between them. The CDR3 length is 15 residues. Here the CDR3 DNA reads TGCGCCAGCAGAGAAGGGACCGCTGCTAACTATGGCTACACCTTC. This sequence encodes CASREGTAANYGYTF.

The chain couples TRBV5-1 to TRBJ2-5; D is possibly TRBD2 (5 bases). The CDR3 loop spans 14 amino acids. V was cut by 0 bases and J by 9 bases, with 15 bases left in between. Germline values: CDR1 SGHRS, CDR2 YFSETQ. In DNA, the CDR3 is TGCGCCAGCAGCTTGGGTGGGGTTTCGGAGGCCCAGTACTTC. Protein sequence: CASSLGGVSEAQYF.

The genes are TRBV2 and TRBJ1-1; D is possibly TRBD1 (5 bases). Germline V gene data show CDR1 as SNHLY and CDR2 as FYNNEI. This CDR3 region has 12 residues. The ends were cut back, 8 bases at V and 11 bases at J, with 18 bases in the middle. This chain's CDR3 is CASGAHVGVAFF. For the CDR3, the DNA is TGTGCCAGCGGGGCTCACGTAGGGGTCGCTTTCTTT.

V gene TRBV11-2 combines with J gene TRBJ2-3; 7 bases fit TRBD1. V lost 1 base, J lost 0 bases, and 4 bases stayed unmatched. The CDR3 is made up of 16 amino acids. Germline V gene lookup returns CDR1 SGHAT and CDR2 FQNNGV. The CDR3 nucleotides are TGTGCCAGCAGCTTAGGAAGCAGGGGGAGCACAGATACGCAGTATTTT. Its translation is CASSLGSRGSTDTQYF.

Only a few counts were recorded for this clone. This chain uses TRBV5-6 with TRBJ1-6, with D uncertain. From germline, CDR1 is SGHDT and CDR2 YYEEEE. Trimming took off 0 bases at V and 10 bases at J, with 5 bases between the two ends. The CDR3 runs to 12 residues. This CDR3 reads CASSLGISPLHF. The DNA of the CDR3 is TGTGCCAGCAGCTTGGGTATATCACCCCTCCACTTT.

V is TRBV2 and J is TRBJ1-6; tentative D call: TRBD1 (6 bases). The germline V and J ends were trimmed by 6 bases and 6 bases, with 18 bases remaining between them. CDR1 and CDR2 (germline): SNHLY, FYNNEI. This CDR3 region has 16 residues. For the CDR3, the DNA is TGTGCCAGCAGAGACCTACAGGGCAACCGTAATTCACCCCTCCACTTT. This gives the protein CASRDLQGNRNSPLHF.

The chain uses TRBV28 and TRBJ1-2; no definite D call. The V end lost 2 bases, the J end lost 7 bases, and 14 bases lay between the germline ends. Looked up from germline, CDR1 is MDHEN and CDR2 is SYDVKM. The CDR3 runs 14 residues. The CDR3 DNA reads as TGTGCCAGCAGTTTAGAGGGTCTGGTTGCTGGCTACACCTTC. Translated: CASSLEGLVAGYTF.

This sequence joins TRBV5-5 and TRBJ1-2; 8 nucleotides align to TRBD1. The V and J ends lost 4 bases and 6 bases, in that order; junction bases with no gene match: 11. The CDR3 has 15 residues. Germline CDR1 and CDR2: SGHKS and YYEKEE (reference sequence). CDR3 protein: CASSPRGTGWDGYTF. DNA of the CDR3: TGTGCCAGCAGCCCCCGGGGGACAGGTTGGGATGGCTACACCTTC.

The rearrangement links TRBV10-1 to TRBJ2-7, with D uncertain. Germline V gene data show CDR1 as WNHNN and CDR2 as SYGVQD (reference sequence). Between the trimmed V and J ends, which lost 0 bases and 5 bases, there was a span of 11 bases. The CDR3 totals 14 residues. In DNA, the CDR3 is TGCGCCAGCAGTGAGTCCGGCAGGTCCCACGAGCAGTACTTC. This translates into CASSESGRSHEQYF.

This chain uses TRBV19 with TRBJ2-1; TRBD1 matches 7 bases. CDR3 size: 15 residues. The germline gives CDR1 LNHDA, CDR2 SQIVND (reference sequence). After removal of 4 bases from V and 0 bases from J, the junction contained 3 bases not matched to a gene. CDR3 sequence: CASSTGQNSYNEQFF. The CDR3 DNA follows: TGTGCCAGTAGTACGGGACAGAACTCCTACAATGAGCAGTTCTTC.

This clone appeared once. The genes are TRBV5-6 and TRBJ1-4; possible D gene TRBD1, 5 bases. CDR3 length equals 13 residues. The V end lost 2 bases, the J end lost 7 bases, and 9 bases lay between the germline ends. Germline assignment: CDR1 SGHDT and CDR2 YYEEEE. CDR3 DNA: TGTGCCAGCAGCTTAATGAGGGGTGAAAAACTGTTTTTT. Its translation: CASSLMRGEKLFF.

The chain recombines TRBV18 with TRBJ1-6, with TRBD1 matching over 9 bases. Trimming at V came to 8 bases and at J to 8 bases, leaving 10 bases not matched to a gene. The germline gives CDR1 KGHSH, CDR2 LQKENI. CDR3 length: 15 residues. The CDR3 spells CASQKGRDRDSPLHF. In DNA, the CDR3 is TGTGCCAGCCAAAAGGGCCGGGACAGGGATTCACCCCTCCACTTT. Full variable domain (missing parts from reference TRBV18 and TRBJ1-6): NAGVMQNPRHLVRRRGQEARLRCSPMKGHSHVYWYRQLPEEGLKFMVYLQKENIIDESGMPKERFSAEFPKEGPSILRIQQVVRGDSAAYFCASQKGRDRDSPLHFGNGTRLTVT.

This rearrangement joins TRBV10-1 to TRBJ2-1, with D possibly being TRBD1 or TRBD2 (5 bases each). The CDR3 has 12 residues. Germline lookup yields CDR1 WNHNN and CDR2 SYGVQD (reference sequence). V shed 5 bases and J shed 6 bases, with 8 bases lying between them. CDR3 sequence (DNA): TGCGCCAGCAGTCGGGACGTCAATGAGCAGTTCTTC. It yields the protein CASSRDVNEQFF.

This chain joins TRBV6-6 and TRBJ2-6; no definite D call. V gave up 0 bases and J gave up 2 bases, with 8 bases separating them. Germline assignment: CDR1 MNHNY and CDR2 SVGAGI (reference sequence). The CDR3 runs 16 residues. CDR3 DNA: TGTGCCAGCAGTTACTCCTCGGGCACTGGGGCCAACGTCCTGACTTTC. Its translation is CASSYSSGTGANVLTF.

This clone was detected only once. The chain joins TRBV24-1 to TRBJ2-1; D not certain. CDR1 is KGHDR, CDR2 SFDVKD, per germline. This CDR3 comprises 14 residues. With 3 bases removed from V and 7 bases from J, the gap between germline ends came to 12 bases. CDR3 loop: CATSDLGSLNEQFF. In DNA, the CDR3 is TGTGCCACCAGTGATCTGGGAAGTCTTAATGAGCAGTTCTTC.

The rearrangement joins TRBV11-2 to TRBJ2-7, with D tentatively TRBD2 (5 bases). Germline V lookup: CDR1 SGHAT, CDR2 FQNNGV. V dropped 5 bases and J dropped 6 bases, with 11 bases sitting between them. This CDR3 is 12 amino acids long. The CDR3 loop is CASSKAGPEQYF. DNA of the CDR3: TGTGCCAGCAGCAAGGCGGGTCCCGAGCAGTACTTC.